The clone carrying this T cell receptor (beta chain) has only a few counts. Its specificity is not known. As processed by the authors: Across samples, TCR counts had a median of roughly 100,000 and ranged from about 23,224 to 700,000. TCRdb recomputed calls from the RACE reads with MiXCR, one row per CDR3 protein. These V and J calls derive from TCRdb rather than the authors' analysis. The repertoire has about 340,000 distinct CDR3 sequences, 5.5% to 8% of them found once; the top ten carry 8.4%. As for time point: patch test 1, 2 weeks after DPC sensitization. Treatment described: therapeutic diphenylcyclopropenone sensitization with weekly scalp DPC. The source of the sample is a study of human T cells and chemical hapten exposure. Study results and caveats: There was no change with DPC sensitization in TCRs above 1 in 1000 frequency.

Trimming removed 6 bases from V and 8 bases from J, with 16 bases in between. The CDR3 is 14 amino acids. Germline V lookup: CDR1 MNHEY, CDR2 SVGAGI. The sample was whole blood, taken in connection with sensitization to the hapten diphenylcyclopropenone (DPC). The gene calls are TRBV6-5 and TRBJ1-4; weak D call: TRBD1 (6 bases). The receptor's source is a woman between 18 and 29 years old with alopecia areata. Some clones in this sample may be carry-over from other donors' samples. The DNA of the CDR3 is TGTGCCAGCAGCACACTAAAACAGGGAGAAAAACTGTTTTTT. Amino acid sequence: CASSTLKQGEKLFF.